One sample yielded the 29 T cell receptor beta chains listed below, sequenced in a study of T cell responses to AZD1222 COVID-19 vaccine. Produced via immunoSEQ multiplex PCR; TCRdb's table is partial and in-frame only. This table has more than 95,000 clones, around 90% appearing once. Sequenced here: peripheral blood, sampled on day 0 of AZD1222 vaccination. The receptors shown here come from an adult in good health.

The V and J genes are TRBV5-5 and TRBJ1-1, with D hard to call. V lost 4 bases to trimming and J lost 1 base, with 14 bases between them. Looked up from germline, CDR1 is SGHKS and CDR2 is YYEKEE (reference sequence). The CDR3 sequence is 15 residues long. The CDR3 loop is CASSPQGLANTEAFF. DNA of the CDR3: TGTGCCAGCAGCCCCCAAGGGTTAGCGAACACTGAAGCTTTCTTT.

The rearrangement uses TRBV7-3 and TRBJ1-1; no clear D. Germline V gene data show CDR1 as SGHTA and CDR2 as FQGTGA. There are 13 residues in the CDR3. V lost 5 bases, J lost 0 bases, and 7 bases lay in between. The CDR3 protein is CASSAFMNTEAFF. The DNA for the CDR3 is TGTGCCAGCAGCGCCTTCATGAACACTGAAGCTTTCTTT. Complete variable domain (other parts from reference TRBV7-3 and TRBJ1-1): GAGVSQTPSNKVTEKGKYVELRCDPISGHTALYWYRQSLGQGPEFLIYFQGTGAADDSGLPNDRFFAVRPEGSVSTLKIQRTERGDSAVYLCASSAFMNTEAFFGQGTRLTVV.

The chain recombines TRBV7-9 with TRBJ2-1, with 14 positions matching TRBD2. The J segment lost 8 bases and the V segment lost 5 bases, leaving 5 bases of the junction unmatched. This CDR3 comprises 15 residues. Germline assignment: CDR1 SEHNR and CDR2 FQNEAQ (reference sequence). The CDR3 sequence is CASSPGLAGAHEQFF. The CDR3, as DNA: TGTGCCAGCAGCCCGGGACTAGCGGGAGCCCATGAGCAGTTCTTC.

The chain uses TRBV3-1 (or the pseudogene TRBV3-2) and TRBJ1-1; no clear D. Trimming pared 0 bases from V and 10 bases from J, leaving 9 bases between. The V gene's germline CDR1 is LGHDT and CDR2 YNNKEL (reference sequence). This CDR3 contains 12 residues. CDR3 amino acids: CASSQDLDPAFF. CDR3 DNA sequence: TGTGCCAGCAGCCAAGACCTCGACCCAGCTTTCTTT.

The table lists this clone with a few counts. V usage is TRBV19 and J usage is TRBJ1-5; unclear D gene. The ends were cut back, 5 bases at V and 4 bases at J, with 18 bases in the middle. The CDR3 is 16 residues long. Germline V gives CDR1 LNHDA, CDR2 SQIVND (reference sequence). This CDR3 reads CASSFPPPAGNQPQHF. In DNA form, the CDR3 reads TGTGCCAGTAGTTTCCCTCCCCCGGCCGGGAATCAGCCCCAGCATTTT. Combining the CDR3 with reference TRBV19 and TRBJ1-5 gives the whole variable domain DGGITQSPKYLFRKEGQNVTLSCEQNLNHDAMYWYRQDPGQGLRLIYYSQIVNDFQKGDIAEGYSVSREKKESFPLTVTSAQKNPTAFYLCASSFPPPAGNQPQHFGDGTRLSIL.

The V gene is TRBV7-3, the J gene TRBJ2-7, with D maybe TRBD2 (5 bases). CDR1 is SGHTA and CDR2 is FQGTGA in the germline V gene. Trimming took off 5 bases at V and 5 bases at J, with 22 bases between the two ends. The CDR3 has 16 amino acids. CDR3 amino acids: CASSLAAPGISHEQYF. The CDR3 nucleotides are TGTGCCAGCAGCCTCGCCGCCCCCGGGATCAGCCACGAGCAGTACTTC.

The chain has TRBV6-5 and TRBJ2-7; a possible D gene is TRBD1 (5 bases). The CDR3 sequence is 14 residues long. V was clipped by 11 bases and J by 4 bases, with 21 bases between them. Germline assignment: CDR1 MNHEY and CDR2 SVGAGI. The CDR3 reads CAGKGTTVAYEQYF. CDR3 coding DNA: TGTGCCGGCAAAGGAACGACAGTGGCTTACGAGCAGTACTTC.

The rearrangement uses TRBV7-8 and TRBJ2-5; no definite D call. This CDR3 contains 15 residues. The germline CDR1 and CDR2 sequences are SGHVS and FQNEAQ. V lost 2 bases to trimming and J lost 5 bases, with 15 bases between them. The chain's CDR3 is CASSLIGDLSETQYF. CDR3 bases: TGTGCCAGCAGCTTAATCGGAGATCTCTCCGAGACCCAGTACTTC.

The chain links TRBV24-1 to TRBJ2-3, with D perhaps matching TRBD2 (5 bases). The CDR3 is made up of 16 amino acids. CDR1 is KGHDR and CDR2 is SFDVKD in the germline V gene. V dropped 1 base and J dropped 2 bases, with 12 bases sitting between them. The CDR3 nucleotides are TGTGCCACCAGTGATTTCGGACTCACACACACAGATACGCAGTATTTT. Amino acid sequence: CATSDFGLTHTDTQYF.

DNA for the CDR3: TGTGCCAGCAGCCCGTACGATGCGGGGGGGACTTCAGGGACCCAGTACTTC. This encodes CASSPYDAGGTSGTQYF. V usage is TRBV7-2 and J usage is TRBJ2-5; 9 bases are a match to TRBD2. CDR1 is SGHTA, CDR2 FQGNSA, per germline. The length of the CDR3 is 17 residues. V was clipped by 5 bases and J by 7 bases; unmatched bases: 17.

The chain links TRBV5-1 to TRBJ2-7, with D possibly TRBD2 on 6 matching bases. Trimming took 4 bases from V and 1 from J, leaving 18 bases between them. The CDR3 sequence is 16 residues long. Germline V gene data show CDR1 as SGHRS and CDR2 as YFSETQ. The CDR3 coding sequence is TGCGCCAGCAGCCGTATTCCGACGGGAGAGTCCTACGAGCAGTACTTC. It codes for CASSRIPTGESYEQYF.

The V gene is TRBV10-1, the J gene TRBJ2-7, with 7 bases fitting TRBD2. The germline V gene has CDR1 WNHNN and CDR2 SYGVQD (reference sequence). J gave up 0 bases and V 6 bases, and 5 bases lay outside the gene matches. There are 14 residues in the CDR3. The CDR3 reads CASSPSGDSYEQYF. The DNA of the CDR3 is TGCGCCAGCAGCCCCAGCGGGGACTCCTACGAGCAGTACTTC.

This clone was counted a single time. This sequence joins TRBV9 and TRBJ2-2; D is ambiguous. The CDR3 loop spans 14 amino acids. Germline V lookup: CDR1 SGDLS, CDR2 YYNGEE. With 0 bases removed from V and 0 bases from J, the gap between germline ends came to 3 bases. CDR3 region: CASSVVTNTGELFF. In DNA, the CDR3 is TGTGCCAGCAGCGTAGTCACGAACACCGGGGAGCTGTTTTTT.

V usage is TRBV4-2 and J usage is TRBJ1-5, with no clear D. This CDR3 has 15 amino acids. From germline, CDR1 is LGHNA and CDR2 YNFKEQ. V lost 4 bases to trimming and J lost 2 bases, with 12 bases between them. As DNA, the CDR3 is TGTGCCAGCAGCCCGGACCTCGGTGGCAATCAGCCCCAGCATTTT. It translates to CASSPDLGGNQPQHF.

J is TRBJ2-3 and V is TRBV3-1 (or the pseudogene TRBV3-2); no definite D call. Germline CDR1 LGHDT, CDR2 YNNKEL (reference sequence). This CDR3 region has 12 residues. V dropped 0 bases and J dropped 7 bases, with 5 bases sitting between them. The chain's CDR3 is CASSQEYYTQYF. The CDR3 bases are TGTGCCAGCAGCCAAGAATATTATACGCAGTATTTT.

This chain connects TRBV27 to TRBJ2-1, with D perhaps being TRBD1 or TRBD2 (6 bases each). The CDR3 runs 14 residues. V dropped 4 bases and J dropped 10 bases, with 17 bases sitting between them. Germline CDR1 MNHEY, CDR2 SMNVEV (reference sequence). The CDR3 here is CASSSGLLGGEQFF. In DNA form, the CDR3 reads TGTGCCAGCAGTTCGGGACTCCTAGGGGGGGAGCAGTTCTTC.

The chain carries TRBV9 and TRBJ2-7; D is possibly TRBD1 or TRBD2 (5 bases each). Trimming stripped 3 bases from V and 3 bases from J, with 16 bases between. Germline assignment: CDR1 SGDLS and CDR2 YYNGEE. The CDR3 extends over 15 amino acids. This CDR3 is CASSEGPGPVYEQYF. In nucleotides, the CDR3 is TGTGCCAGCAGCGAGGGGCCGGGACCGGTCTACGAGCAGTACTTC.

The rearrangement links TRBV7-9 to TRBJ2-1; the D gene is possibly TRBD2 (5 bases). The germline CDR1 and CDR2 sequences are SEHNR and FQNEAQ (reference sequence). V was shortened by 1 base and J by 0 bases, with 13 bases between the two germline ends. CDR3 size: 17 residues. The DNA of the CDR3 is TGTGCCAGCAGCTTAGGTCTAGCCGCAAGCTCCTACAATGAGCAGTTCTTC. Its translation is CASSLGLAASSYNEQFF.

V and J are TRBV3-1 (or the pseudogene TRBV3-2) and TRBJ2-2; D may be TRBD2 (6 bases). V was trimmed by 2 bases and J by 1 base, leaving 8 bases between them. The CDR3 contains 15 residues. Germline values: CDR1 LGHDT, CDR2 YNNKEL (reference sequence). The CDR3 DNA follows: TGTGCCAGCAGCCAAACGCGGGGGAACACCGGGGAGCTGTTTTTT. It specifies CASSQTRGNTGELFF.

The chain joins TRBV2 to TRBJ2-7; weak D call: TRBD1 (6 bases). The CDR3 runs 15 residues. Per the germline V gene, CDR1 is SNHLY and CDR2 is FYNNEI. The V gene lost 7 bases and the J gene lost 3 bases, with 19 bases spanning the gap. The CDR3: CASKKSTGEGYEQYF. CDR3 nucleotide sequence: TGTGCCAGCAAAAAATCGACAGGAGAAGGCTACGAGCAGTACTTC. Based on the CDR3 plus reference TRBV2 and TRBJ2-7, the full variable domain is EPEVTQTPSHQVTQMGQEVILRCVPISNHLYFYWYRQILGQKVEFLVSFYNNEISEKSEIFDDQFSVERPDGSNFTLKIRSTKLEDSAMYFCASKKSTGEGYEQYFGPGTRLTVT.

This chain connects TRBV15 to TRBJ2-5; a weak D match, TRBD1 (6 bases). Trimming stripped 4 bases from V and 2 bases from J, with 8 bases between. The germline V gene has CDR1 LNHNV and CDR2 YYDKDF (reference sequence). The CDR3 spans 13 residues. The CDR3 protein is CATSKGVQETQYF. CDR3 nucleotide sequence: TGTGCCACCAGCAAGGGGGTGCAAGAGACCCAGTACTTC.

The chain uses TRBV19 and TRBJ2-7; the D gene could be TRBD1 or TRBD2 (5 bases each). Germline values: CDR1 LNHDA, CDR2 SQIVND (reference sequence). CDR3 length equals 14 residues. The germline V and J ends were trimmed by 5 bases and 6 bases, with 17 bases remaining between them. In nucleotides, the CDR3 is TGTGCCAGTAGTGCTAACTGGGGGATAGGCGAGCAGTACTTC. It is translated as CASSANWGIGEQYF. Looking up the rest from reference TRBV19 and TRBJ2-7 gives the full variable domain: DGGITQSPKYLFRKEGQNVTLSCEQNLNHDAMYWYRQDPGQGLRLIYYSQIVNDFQKGDIAEGYSVSREKKESFPLTVTSAQKNPTAFYLCASSANWGIGEQYFGPGTRLTVT.

V usage is TRBV5-8 and J usage is TRBJ1-5, with a possible D match to TRBD1 (6 bases). Trimming removed 4 bases at V and 4 bases at J, with 15 bases between. CDR3 length equals 15 residues. Germline CDR1 reads SGHTS; CDR2 reads YDEGEE. DNA for the CDR3: TGTGCCAGCAGCCGAGGGGGGGGACTTAATCAGCCCCAGCATTTT. Protein sequence: CASSRGGGLNQPQHF. The whole variable domain, remainder taken from reference TRBV5-8 and TRBJ1-5, is EAGVTQSPTHLIKTRGQQATLRCSPISGHTSVYWYQQALGLGLQFLLWYDEGEERNRGNFPPRFSGRQFPNYSSELNVNALELEDSALYLCASSRGGGLNQPQHFGDGTRLSIL.

V gene TRBV2 combines with J gene TRBJ2-2, with 12 bases aligning to TRBD2. V dropped 8 bases and J dropped 8; count of bases not matched to a gene: 12. Germline lookup yields CDR1 SNHLY and CDR2 FYNNEI. The CDR3 sequence is 16 residues long. This CDR3 reads CASVGLAGQTGGELFF. The CDR3 DNA follows: TGTGCCAGCGTCGGACTAGCGGGACAAACCGGAGGGGAGCTGTTTTTT. Drawing the rest from reference TRBV2 and TRBJ2-2, the complete variable domain is EPEVTQTPSHQVTQMGQEVILRCVPISNHLYFYWYRQILGQKVEFLVSFYNNEISEKSEIFDDQFSVERPDGSNFTLKIRSTKLEDSAMYFCASVGLAGQTGGELFFGEGSRLTVL.

The J gene is TRBJ2-3, the V gene TRBV20-1, with D possibly being TRBD1 (6 bases). The length of the CDR3 is 11 residues. Germline V gene sequence: CDR1 DFQATT, CDR2 SNEGSKA (reference sequence). The V end lost 7 bases, the J end lost 6 bases, and 11 bases lay between the germline ends. The CDR3 DNA reads TGCAGTGTCATGAGGGGGGATACGCAGTATTTT. Its translation: CSVMRGDTQYF.

The chain is built from TRBV24-1 and TRBJ1-2; TRBD1 matches 8 bases. Trimming at V came to 9 bases and at J to 6 bases, leaving 11 bases not matched to a gene. The length of the CDR3 is 14 residues. Germline values: CDR1 KGHDR, CDR2 SFDVKD. The CDR3 bases are TGTGCCACCTCAGGGGGCTCGGGTACGGATGGCTACACCTTC. Protein product: CATSGGSGTDGYTF.

The chain employs TRBV28 and TRBJ2-2, with TRBD1 identical over 8 bases. Trimming removed 6 bases from V and 6 bases from J; junction bases left unmatched: 3. The CDR3 totals 13 residues. Germline V gene lookup returns CDR1 MDHEN and CDR2 SYDVKM. Here the CDR3 reads CASSGQGPGELFF. The CDR3 DNA follows: TGTGCCAGCAGCGGACAGGGCCCCGGGGAGCTGTTTTTT.

This clone was counted a few times. This sequence joins TRBV9 and TRBJ2-7; no firm D call. Germline loops: CDR1 SGDLS, CDR2 YYNGEE. The V and J ends lost 3 bases and 5 bases respectively, with 12 bases between them. The CDR3 spans 13 residues. Written as DNA, the CDR3 is TGTGCCAGCAGCGGCGGACCTTCCGACGAGCAGTACTTC. This sequence encodes CASSGGPSDEQYF.

The rearrangement uses TRBV7-6 and TRBJ2-5; D is undetermined. Trimming shortened V by 5 bases and J by 4 bases, and 8 bases separated the two germline ends. The germline gives CDR1 SGHVS, CDR2 FNYEAQ. The CDR3 runs to 12 residues. CDR3: CASSPFGETQYF. The CDR3 DNA reads as TGTGCCAGCAGCCCGTTCGGAGAGACCCAGTACTTC.